The rows below give T cell receptor beta chains drawn from one sample of a study of siplizumab effects on memory and regulatory T cells. Some clones are missing from TCRdb's copy, which holds only in-frame ones; the method was immunoSEQ multiplex PCR. This table has over 70,000 clones, around 95% appearing once. Sequenced input: CD8+ T cells sorted from blood. The receptors derive from a human donor in good health. The CDR3 runs from the conserved cysteine through the conserved F or W. The D gene is left open where the match is weak. Size values are once, few and many counts, or a class for expanded clones, and some rows have none.

cdr3_nt cdr3_aa clone_size v_call d_call j_call
TGTGCCAGTAGTACCCCTACGGCCCCCGGGGAAAACACCATATATTTT CASSTPTAPGENTIYF . TRBV19 . TRBJ1-3
TGCGCCACCCAAAGCGGGAGGGCCTACGAGCAGTACTTC CATQSGRAYEQYF . TRBV10-2 TRBD2 TRBJ2-7
TGCAGTGCTAGGGGAGATTACGAGCAGTACTTC CSARGDYEQYF . TRBV20-1 . TRBJ2-7
TGCGCCAGCAGCCAAGATAACGTGCGGGGGTCCGAGCAGTACTTC CASSQDNVRGSEQYF . TRBV4-1 TRBD2 TRBJ2-7
TGTGCCAGCAGCTTGACTCAAGGGGGCTCAGCCAAAGCTTTCTTT CASSLTQGGSAKAFF once TRBV5-6 TRBD1 TRBJ1-1
TGTGCCAGCAGTGCGACATGGGACAGCTACACTGAAGCTTTCTTT CASSATWDSYTEAFF . TRBV2 TRBD1 TRBJ1-1
TGTGCCAGTAGTATCGGGGTCATGAACACTGAAGCTTTCTTT CASSIGVMNTEAFF . TRBV19 . TRBJ1-1
TGTGCCAGCAGTTACTCGGGGGTGAATCAGCCCCAGCATTTT CASSYSGVNQPQHF . TRBV6-5 . TRBJ1-5
TGCGCCAGCAGCCAAGGTCAGGGCTTCTCCTACGAGCAGTACTTC CASSQGQGFSYEQYF . TRBV4-1 . TRBJ2-7
TGTGCCAGCAGCAAACAGGGGACCGAGCAGTACTTC CASSKQGTEQYF . TRBV7-2 TRBD1 TRBJ2-7
TGTGCTAGTGGTTTGGGCCACGGGGGTGTATCCGACTATGGCTACACCTTC CASGLGHGGVSDYGYTF . TRBV12-5 . TRBJ1-2
TGTGCCAGCAGCTTAATAGAGGGAAACTATGGCTACACCTTC CASSLIEGNYGYTF . TRBV7-3 . TRBJ1-2
TGTGCCAGCAGTTTAAGCGGGAGGGCCAATGAGCAGTTCTTC CASSLSGRANEQFF . TRBV28 TRBD2 TRBJ2-1
TGTGCCAGCAGCTTGGTAGCCAGCCACTACGAGCAGTACTTC CASSLVASHYEQYF . TRBV13 . TRBJ2-7
TGTGCCAGCAGCCCAGGGACGGTCATGGTTGGTGAGCAGTTCTTC CASSPGTVMVGEQFF . TRBV9 . TRBJ2-1
TGTGCCAGCAGGACCTTATTGGGATCCCGCTATGGCTACACCTTC CASRTLLGSRYGYTF . TRBV28 . TRBJ1-2
TGTGCCAGCACCCTTGCCCCGGGCCCCGTGACCCGGACCCAGTACTTC CASTLAPGPVTRTQYF . TRBV5-8 . TRBJ2-5
TGTGCCAGCAAAACTAGGACCCAAATTGACAATGAGCAGTTCTTC CASKTRTQIDNEQFF . TRBV2 . TRBJ2-1
TGTGCCAGCAGCTCGTCCTTACAGGCGGGACAGGGGTACAATGAGCAGTTCTTC CASSSSLQAGQGYNEQFF . TRBV5-6 TRBD1 TRBJ2-1
TGTGCCTGGAGTGTACATGGAATTGGTGAAGCTTTCTTT CAWSVHGIGEAFF few TRBV30 . TRBJ1-1
TGCGCCACCCAGGGGGGAGAGACCCAGTACTTC CATQGGETQYF . TRBV10-2 . TRBJ2-5
TGTGCCAGCAGCGTAGACGGGACGGACGACTTTTACGAGCAGTACTTC CASSVDGTDDFYEQYF . TRBV9 . TRBJ2-7
TGTGCCAGCAGCCTGGACCGGGGGACAGGGGGTCGCGAGCAGTACTTC CASSLDRGTGGREQYF . TRBV11-2 TRBD1 TRBJ2-7
TGCGCCAGCAGCCGGGACAGGGGTCAATTTAATTCGGGAACTGAAGCTTTCTTT CASSRDRGQFNSGTEAFF few TRBV5-1 TRBD1 TRBJ1-1
TGTGCCAGTAGTATAGCATTACGCCTAGAGAGAGAACTCTATGGCTACACCTTC CASSIALRLERELYGYTF . TRBV19 . TRBJ1-2
TGCAGCGTTGACTTAAGAAAGGAGACCCAGTACTTC CSVDLRKETQYF . TRBV29-1 . TRBJ2-5
TGTGCCACCCTTAGGGGAGGGCAGGGCAAATTGAACACTGAAGCTTTCTTT CATLRGGQGKLNTEAFF . TRBV7-9 . TRBJ1-1
TGTGCCAGCAGTTTATCCGTGGCCGCTTCCTATGGCTACACCTTC CASSLSVAASYGYTF . TRBV27 . TRBJ1-2
TGTGCCTGGACCTTCTACAATGAGCAGTTCTTC CAWTFYNEQFF once TRBV30 . TRBJ2-1
TGTGCCACCGGTCCCCGGGGCTCTGGGGCCAACGTCCTGACTTTC CATGPRGSGANVLTF . TRBV5-4 . TRBJ2-6
TGTGCCAGCAGCGTACAGGGGAGGAATGAGCAGTTCTTC CASSVQGRNEQFF . TRBV9 . TRBJ2-1
TGTGCCAGCAGTTTTTCTATGCCTTTGGGTTTAACTAATGAAAAACTGTTTTTT CASSFSMPLGLTNEKLFF . TRBV27 . TRBJ1-4
TGTGCCAGTACCCCTAGCGGGAGTAGGTACGAGCAGTACTTC CASTPSGSRYEQYF . TRBV19 TRBD2 TRBJ2-7
TGTGCCAGCAGTTACTCCCCGACTAGTCCCGGGGAGCTGTTTTTT CASSYSPTSPGELFF . TRBV6-5 . TRBJ2-2
TGTGCCAGCAGAGTTAGCGGGAGGAGCACAGATACGCAGTATTTT CASRVSGRSTDTQYF . TRBV9 TRBD2 TRBJ2-3
TGTGCCAGCATAAGCGGGAGGGCGGAATACGAGCAGTACTTC CASISGRAEYEQYF . TRBV6-5 TRBD2 TRBJ2-7
TGCGCCAGCAGCCCCCGACAGGGCACCGGGGAGCTGTTTTTT CASSPRQGTGELFF . TRBV4-1 TRBD1 TRBJ2-2
TGTGCCAGCAGTTACTCGAACGGCCCTTCGGGAGAGCTGTTTTTT CASSYSNGPSGELFF once TRBV6-5 . TRBJ2-2
TGTGCCAGCAGCGAGCGGGGGAGAGAGCAGTTCTTC CASSERGREQFF . TRBV9 TRBD2 TRBJ2-1
TGTGCCAGCAGTGTTACGGGACAGGGAAAGAACACTGAAGCTTTCTTT CASSVTGQGKNTEAFF . TRBV28 TRBD1 TRBJ1-1
TGTGCCAGCAGCTTGACTACAGCGAGTTACCAGCCCCAGCATTTT CASSLTTASYQPQHF . TRBV7-1 . TRBJ1-5
TGTGCCAGCAGCTTAGTAGAGGACAGGCTCTATGGCTACACCTTC CASSLVEDRLYGYTF . TRBV7-2 TRBD1 TRBJ1-2
TGTGCCAGCAGCGCGTCTTCAAGGGGAAGCTCTGGAAACACCATATATTTT CASSASSRGSSGNTIYF . TRBV9 . TRBJ1-3
TGTGCCAGCAGTCCTGTCGGAGCGGGAGGGCTTTATGAGCAGTTCTTC CASSPVGAGGLYEQFF once TRBV14 TRBD2 TRBJ2-1
TGTGCCAGCAGCGCAGGGGTCACCCTCTACGAGCAGTACTTC CASSAGVTLYEQYF . TRBV6-1 . TRBJ2-7
TGCAGCGTTGAAGATGTCAGTTATACCTCTGGAAACACCATATATTTT CSVEDVSYTSGNTIYF few TRBV29-1 . TRBJ1-3
TGTGCCAGTAGTATGGGGGGAAATTCACCCCTCCACTTT CASSMGGNSPLHF . TRBV19 . TRBJ1-6